Listed below are T cell receptor beta chains from one sample, sequenced in a study of T-cell memory formation after mild COVID-19. MiXCR, applied by TCRdb to the 5' RACE reads, yields one record per CDR3 protein. The data contain more than 100,000 distinct CDR3 sequences, roughly 6.2% of them singletons. The sample consisted of PBMCs or a T cell subset sorted from them (not recorded which). The receptors originated from an adult woman who had mild COVID-19 (a few samples of this study predate the infection). Cell type and time point are not known. Both conserved end residues are part of each CDR3. D genes are given only for firm matches. Rows may omit the clone size; those that give it use once, few, many or a size class.

size,V,D,CDR3
many,TRBV27,NA,CASRGSATNAEAFF
NA,TRBV6-2/TRBV6-3,NA,CASSLLTSNEQFF
many,TRBV4-2,TRBD1,CASSLLEQGAEAFF
few,TRBV6-4,NA,CASSDRGWDTQYF
few,TRBV7-8,TRBD1,CASSSNLGTGKTGELFF
few,TRBV25-1,NA,CASSGGHGYGYTF
few,TRBV21-1,NA,CASSKGLRETQYF
few,TRBV9,NA,CASSVGRGTPGEQFF
many,TRBV7-9,NA,CASSLYDEQFF
few,TRBV6-5,NA,CATVRENTEAFF
many,TRBV12-3/TRBV12-4,TRBD2,CASRLAGGNTDTQYF
few,TRBV12-3/TRBV12-4,NA,CASSPSLADFYEQYF
many,TRBV12-3/TRBV12-4,NA,CASSSNYGYTF
NA,TRBV5-1,TRBD1,CASTSEGQGRYEQYF
few,TRBV7-9,NA,CASSLVQPQETQYF
NA,TRBV5-1,TRBD1,CASSLQAGGNTEAFF
many,TRBV3-1,NA,CASSQDSGTSASGANVLTF
few,TRBV25-1,NA,CASSEYKRGEKLFF
many,TRBV29-1,TRBD1,CSVAGQGADGYTF
many,TRBV11-3,NA,CASSLASHTQETQYF
few,TRBV6-5,NA,CASRPSSSYEQYF
NA,TRBV12-5,NA,CASGSLAHSLQHF